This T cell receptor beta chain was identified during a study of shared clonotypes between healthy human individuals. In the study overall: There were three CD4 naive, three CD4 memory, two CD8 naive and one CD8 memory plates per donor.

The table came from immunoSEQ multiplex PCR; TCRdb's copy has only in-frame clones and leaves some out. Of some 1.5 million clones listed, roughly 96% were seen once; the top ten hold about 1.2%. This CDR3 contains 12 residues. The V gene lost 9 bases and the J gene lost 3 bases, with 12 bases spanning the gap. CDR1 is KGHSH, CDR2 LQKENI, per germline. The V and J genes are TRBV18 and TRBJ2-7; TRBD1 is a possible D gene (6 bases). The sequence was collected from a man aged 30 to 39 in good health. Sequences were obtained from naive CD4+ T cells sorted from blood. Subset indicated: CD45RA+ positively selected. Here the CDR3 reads CASGGQDYEQYF. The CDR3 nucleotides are TGTGCCAGTGGGGGCCAAGACTACGAGCAGTACTTC.